The source of this TCR beta chain is a study of blood T cell repertoires in COVID-19. Overall study: From T cells, B-cell-depleted T cells, or PBMCs came the material, which was cDNA or gDNA.

Participants were aged about 18 to 89 years, lived in under 25 US areas, and enrolled virtually. Self-reported history from a screening survey and questionnaire set each donor's cohort. Turning to this clone: Germline and junction disagree at one end, which may indicate a read error.

In the authors' workflow: Quantification of nucleated cells was approximated via reference gene primer amplification. Profiling relied on immunoSEQ multiplex PCR, and the TCRdb table lists in-frame clones only, not all of them. V, J and clone size derive from that table, while D and trimming were established from the DNA sequence. This table holds about 240,000 clones, approximately 83% found once. Material for sequencing was PBMCs or T cells enriched from blood (not recorded which). This TCR was sampled from a middle-aged woman with acute COVID-19.

The CDR3 protein is CASSQVAGPSTDTQYF. As DNA, the CDR3 is TGTGCTAGCAGCCAAGTAGCGGGACCTAGCACAGATACGCAGTATTTT. This chain connects TRBV7-7 to TRBJ2-3; 8 bases are a match to TRBD2. The CDR3 contains 16 residues. The germline V gene has CDR1 SSHAT and CDR2 FNYEAQ (reference sequence).